The 21 T cell receptor beta chains reported below all come from one sample, sequenced in a study of T cell repertoires in cytomegalovirus infection. TCRdb passed the reads through MiXCR, listing each CDR3 protein once. The repertoire consists of about 260,000 distinct CDR3 sequences, with approximately 13% occurring once and the leading ten covering 8.8%. The sample comprised PBMCs. These receptors were obtained from a human donor in good health (CMV status not recorded). Some clones in this sample may be carry-over from other donors' samples.

V usage is TRBV25-1 and J usage is TRBJ1-1, with D perhaps matching TRBD1 (5 bases). With 4 bases removed from V and 6 bases from J, the gap between germline ends came to 21 bases. There are 16 residues in the CDR3. Germline loops: CDR1 MGHDK, CDR2 SYGVNS. The CDR3 reads CASSANGGVGISEAFF. The CDR3 DNA reads as TGTGCCAGCAGTGCTAACGGGGGGGTCGGTATTTCTGAAGCTTTCTTT.

This clonotype was picked up a small number of times. V is TRBV29-1 and J is TRBJ2-5; 8 nucleotides align to TRBD2. Germline CDR1 is SQVTM and CDR2 is ANQGSEA. The CDR3 runs to 14 residues. Trimming took 4 bases from V and 0 from J; bases not matched to a gene: 4. In DNA form, the CDR3 reads TGCAGCGTTGGGTCGGGAGGGTACCAAGAGACCCAGTACTTC. Translating it yields CSVGSGGYQETQYF. Looking up the rest from reference TRBV29-1 and TRBJ2-5 gives the full variable domain: SAVISQKPSRDICQRGTSLTIQCQVDSQVTMMFWYRQQPGQSLTLIATANQGSEATYESGFVIDKFPISRPNLTFSTLTVSNMSPEDSSIYLCSVGSGGYQETQYFGPGTRLLVL.

At least ten counts were recorded for this clonotype. V is TRBV7-9 and J is TRBJ2-3; D perhaps matches TRBD2 (6 bases). The CDR3 is 16 amino acids. V was shortened by 0 bases and J by 6 bases, with 16 bases between the two germline ends. CDR1 and CDR2 from the germline V gene are SEHNR and FQNEAQ (reference sequence). CDR3 DNA: TGTGCCAGCAGCTTAGCTGGGACTTGGCCCCGGGATACGCAGTATTTT. This codes for CASSLAGTWPRDTQYF.

This clonotype was seen a few times. The chain uses TRBV28 and TRBJ2-7, with TRBD1 identical over 10 bases. CDR1 is MDHEN and CDR2 is SYDVKM in the germline V gene. This CDR3 spans 15 amino acids. The V gene end was trimmed by 6 bases and the J gene end by 0 bases; junction bases not matched to a gene: 5. The CDR3 spells CASRRDRGSSYEQYF. As DNA, the CDR3 is TGTGCCAGCAGGAGGGACAGGGGCAGCTCCTACGAGCAGTACTTC.

This clonotype was picked up many times. The gene calls are TRBV27 and TRBJ1-2, with 8 bases lining up with TRBD1. CDR3 length: 14 residues. The V gene end was trimmed by 6 bases and the J gene end by 5 bases; junction bases not matched to a gene: 8. Germline-derived CDR1 and CDR2 are MNHEY and SMNVEV (reference sequence). The CDR3 protein is CASSQGQGAYGYTF. The CDR3 bases are TGTGCCAGCAGCCAAGGGCAGGGGGCGTATGGCTACACCTTC.

This clonotype was seen only a few times. V gene TRBV2 combines with J gene TRBJ2-1, with D tentatively TRBD2 (5 bases). The germline CDR1 and CDR2 sequences are SNHLY and FYNNEI. This CDR3 is built from 12 residues. Trimming removed 7 bases at V and 8 bases at J, with 12 bases between. The CDR3 protein is CASTPSMYEQFF. The CDR3 DNA reads TGTGCCAGCACCCCTAGCATGTATGAGCAGTTCTTC.

This clonotype was recorded at least ten times. V is TRBV7-9 and J is TRBJ2-1; 12 bases map to TRBD2. J gave up 8 bases and V 5 bases, and 13 bases lay outside the gene matches. This CDR3 has 17 amino acids. The germline gives CDR1 SEHNR, CDR2 FQNEAQ (reference sequence). The CDR3 loop is CASSPTSGRALEDEQFF. Here the CDR3 DNA reads TGTGCCAGCAGCCCGACTAGCGGGAGAGCTCTAGAGGATGAGCAGTTCTTC.

The CDR3 protein is CASKGLAGAGEIIQYF. In DNA form, the CDR3 reads TGCGCCAGCAAAGGATTAGCGGGGGCCGGAGAGATCATTCAGTACTTC. The chain carries TRBV10-2 and TRBJ2-4; 9 bases line up with TRBD2. In germline, CDR1 is WSHSY, CDR2 SAAADI. V dropped 7 bases and J dropped 9; count of bases not matched to a gene: 16. This CDR3 spans 16 amino acids.

This clonotype was observed at least ten times. V usage is TRBV6-1 and J usage is TRBJ1-6, with D tentatively TRBD1 (6 bases). The CDR3 is 13 amino acids. Germline V lookup: CDR1 MNHNS, CDR2 SASEGT. V gave up 6 bases and J gave up 9 bases, with 12 bases separating them. The CDR3 DNA reads TGTGCCAGCAGCGAGGGGACAACTTCACCCCTCCACTTT. Amino acids: CASSEGTTSPLHF.

This clonotype appeared many times. V usage is TRBV7-6 and J usage is TRBJ1-2; possible D gene TRBD1, 5 bases. This CDR3 spans 14 amino acids. The V gene lost 0 bases and the J gene lost 3 bases, with 8 bases spanning the gap. Germline V gives CDR1 SGHVS, CDR2 FNYEAQ. The CDR3 DNA sequence: TGTGCCAGCAGCTTAGCCAGGGAGGACTATGGCTACACCTTC. It codes for CASSLAREDYGYTF.

There are many counts of this clonotype. This rearrangement joins TRBV6-1 to TRBJ2-3, with 12 nucleotides matching TRBD2. This CDR3 contains 17 residues. CDR1 is MNHNS and CDR2 is SASEGT in the germline V gene. Trimming took 6 bases from V and 0 from J; bases not matched to a gene: 7. CDR3 in amino acids: CASSSTSGGPSTDTQYF. In DNA form, the CDR3 reads TGTGCCAGCAGCTCGACTAGCGGGGGACCTAGCACAGATACGCAGTATTTT.

This clonotype occurred a few times. The chain recombines TRBV4-3 with TRBJ1-2, with TRBD1 identical over 7 bases. Germline CDR1 reads LGHNA; CDR2 reads YSLEER. The CDR3 runs to 14 residues. V dropped 0 bases and J dropped 7; count of bases not matched to a gene: 5. The CDR3 spells CASSQDTGASGYTF. In nucleotides, the CDR3 is TGCGCCAGCAGCCAAGATACAGGGGCGAGTGGCTACACCTTC.

This clonotype was detected ten times or more. This chain uses TRBV7-8 with TRBJ1-2; D remains ambiguous. The CDR3 runs 15 residues. Germline loops: CDR1 SGHVS, CDR2 FQNEAQ. With 0 bases removed from V and 4 bases from J, the gap between germline ends came to 12 bases. CDR3 sequence: CASSLAGRWGYGYTF. In nucleotides, the CDR3 is TGTGCCAGCAGCTTAGCTGGACGGTGGGGCTATGGCTACACCTTC.

The table lists this clonotype with many counts. J is TRBJ2-2 and V is TRBV7-6, with 8 bases lining up with TRBD2. CDR3 length: 15 amino acids. The trim removed 4 bases at V and 7 bases at J, leaving 8 bases unmatched. Germline values: CDR1 SGHVS, CDR2 FNYEAQ. The CDR3 region is CASSSKTTSGGELFF. In DNA, the CDR3 is TGTGCCAGCAGCTCAAAAACAACTAGCGGCGGGGAGCTGTTTTTT.

This clonotype showed up just once. Relative to the germline gene, one junction end is altered; a read error may explain this. The genes are TRBV5-1 and TRBJ1-2; 7 nucleotides align to TRBD1. There are 15 residues in the CDR3. The germline CDR1 and CDR2 sequences are SGHRS and YFSETQ. CDR3 loop: CASSPQGGTAYGSTF. In DNA, the CDR3 is TGCGCCAGCAGCCCACAAGGGGGGACAGCCTATGGCTCCACCTTC.

This clonotype appeared a few times. This chain links TRBV10-3 with TRBJ2-5, with 7 bases aligning to TRBD2. The CDR3 length is 16 residues. V was clipped by 5 bases and J by 2 bases; unmatched bases: 11. CDR1 is ENHRY and CDR2 is SYGVKD in the germline V gene. In DNA form, the CDR3 reads TGTGCCATCAGTATGACTAGCCCCACCACGCAAGAGACCCAGTACTTC. Translated, it gives CAISMTSPTTQETQYF.

This clonotype was counted between two and nine times. V is TRBV6-4 and J is TRBJ1-4; tentative D call: TRBD1 (6 bases). CDR3 length: 15 amino acids. CDR1 and CDR2 (germline): MRHNA, SNTAGT. Trimming took off 4 bases at V and 6 bases at J, with 15 bases between the two ends. This chain's CDR3 is CASSASNRGDEKLFF. The CDR3, as DNA: TGTGCCAGCAGTGCCTCGAATAGGGGGGATGAAAAACTGTTTTTT.

Written as DNA, the CDR3 is TGTGCTAGTGTGCCGAGGGAGCGGAACACCGGGGAGCTGTTTTTT. It translates to CASVPRERNTGELFF. This sequence joins TRBV12-5 and TRBJ2-2; a weak D match, TRBD2 (5 bases). Trimming stripped 7 bases from V and 1 base from J, with 13 bases between. Germline-derived CDR1 and CDR2 are LGHNT and FRNRAP. This CDR3 is built from 15 residues.

Here the CDR3 DNA reads TGTGCCAGCAGTCGGGGACAGGGATCTTCCTACAATGAGCAGTTCTTC. This codes for CASSRGQGSSYNEQFF. The V gene is TRBV5-5, the J gene TRBJ2-1, with 9 bases identical to TRBD1. V lost 5 bases to trimming and J lost 1 base; unmatched junction nucleotides: 7. Germline CDR1 is SGHKS and CDR2 is YYEKEE (reference sequence). CDR3 length: 16 residues.

V usage is TRBV20-1 and J usage is TRBJ2-3, with TRBD2 matching 10 bases. Germline-derived CDR1 and CDR2 are DFQATT and SNEGSKA (reference sequence). The ends lost 3 bases at V and 4 bases at J; junction bases unmatched: 4. The CDR3 has 14 amino acids. The CDR3 nucleotides are TGCAGTGCTAGTCCGCTAGCGGGAGCAGATACGCAGTATTTT. The encoded protein is CSASPLAGADTQYF.

This chain joins TRBV20-1 and TRBJ1-2, with TRBD1 as a possible D gene (5 bases). Trimming took off 3 bases at V and 4 bases at J, with 15 bases between the two ends. The CDR3 covers 14 residues. The germline gives CDR1 DFQATT, CDR2 SNEGSKA (reference sequence). This chain's CDR3 is CSASGAGLIYGYTF. Written as DNA, the CDR3 is TGCAGTGCTAGTGGGGCAGGGTTAATCTATGGCTACACCTTC.